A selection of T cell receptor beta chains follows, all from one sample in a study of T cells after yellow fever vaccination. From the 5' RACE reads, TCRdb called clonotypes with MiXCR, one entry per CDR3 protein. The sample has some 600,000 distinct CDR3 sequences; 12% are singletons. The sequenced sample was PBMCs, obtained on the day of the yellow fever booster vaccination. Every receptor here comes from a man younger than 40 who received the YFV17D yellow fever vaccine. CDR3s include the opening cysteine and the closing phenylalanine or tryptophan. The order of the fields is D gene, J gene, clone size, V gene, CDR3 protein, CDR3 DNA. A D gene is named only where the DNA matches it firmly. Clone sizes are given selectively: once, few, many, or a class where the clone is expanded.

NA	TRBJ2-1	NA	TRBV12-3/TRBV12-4	CASNANVQLGYNEQFF	TGTGCCAGCAATGCAAATGTGCAGTTGGGGTACAATGAGCAGTTCTTC
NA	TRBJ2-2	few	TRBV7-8	CASSLVSGLAGELFF	TGTGCCAGCAGCTTAGTTTCAGGGTTGGCCGGGGAGCTGTTTTTT
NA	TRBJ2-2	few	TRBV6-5	CASSYRELRNTGELFF	TGTGCCAGCAGTTACCGGGAGCTTCGGAACACCGGGGAGCTGTTTTTT
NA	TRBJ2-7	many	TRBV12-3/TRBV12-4	CASSLNTYEQYF	TGTGCCAGCAGCTTAAACACCTACGAGCAGTACTTC
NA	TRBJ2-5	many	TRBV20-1	CSGTDRQETQYF	TGCAGTGGAACGGACCGGCAAGAGACCCAGTACTTC
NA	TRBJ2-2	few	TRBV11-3	CASSFGGPVGTGELFF	TGTGCCAGCAGCTTCGGAGGGCCAGTTGGCACCGGGGAGCTGTTTTTT
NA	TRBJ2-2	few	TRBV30	CAWGDLLYTGELFF	TGTGCCTGGGGAGATCTATTGTACACCGGGGAGCTGTTTTTT
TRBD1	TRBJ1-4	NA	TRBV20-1	CSAIPGQYNEKLFF	TGCAGTGCTATACCGGGACAGTATAATGAAAAACTGTTTTTT
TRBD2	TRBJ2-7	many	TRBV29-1	CSVGGGFSHTYEQYF	TGCAGCGTCGGGGGGGGATTTTCTCATACCTACGAGCAGTACTTC
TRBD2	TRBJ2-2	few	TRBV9	CASSASGTSGVPNTGELFF	TGTGCCAGCAGCGCGTCCGGGACTAGCGGGGTACCGAACACCGGGGAGCTGTTTTTT
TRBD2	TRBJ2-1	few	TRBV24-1	CATSDSRTSGSWGEQFF	TGTGCCACCAGTGATTCGAGGACTAGCGGGAGTTGGGGTGAGCAGTTCTTC
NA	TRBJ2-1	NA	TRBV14	CASSQWDEQFF	TGTGCCAGCAGCCAGTGGGATGAGCAGTTCTTC
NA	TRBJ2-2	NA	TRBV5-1	CASSYVAGQITGELFF	TGCGCCAGCAGCTACGTGGCAGGGCAAATCACCGGGGAGCTGTTTTTT
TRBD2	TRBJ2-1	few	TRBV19	CASSFRLAGGYNEQFF	TGTGCCAGTAGTTTCCGACTAGCGGGAGGTTACAATGAGCAGTTCTTC
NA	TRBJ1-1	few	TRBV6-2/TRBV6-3	CASSYRDNTEAFF	TGTGCCAGCAGTTACCGGGACAACACTGAAGCTTTCTTT
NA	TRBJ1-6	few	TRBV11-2	CASSMAGGGGSPLHF	TGTGCCAGCAGCATGGCCGGTGGGGGTGGTTCACCCCTCCACTTT
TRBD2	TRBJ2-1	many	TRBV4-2	CASSQDRTSANEQFF	TGTGCCAGCAGCCAAGATCGGACTAGCGCGAATGAGCAGTTCTTC
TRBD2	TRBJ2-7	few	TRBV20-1	CSVGRSGRDYEQYF	TGCAGTGTTGGAAGGAGCGGGAGGGACTACGAGCAGTACTTC
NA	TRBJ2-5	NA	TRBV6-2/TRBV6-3	CASSSLAGSETQYF	TGTGCCAGCAGCTCCCTGGCGGGGTCGGAGACCCAGTACTTC
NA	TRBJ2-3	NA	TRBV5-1	CASSRTPGGTSTDTQYF	TGCGCCAGCAGCAGGACCCCGGGCGGAACTAGCACAGATACGCAGTATTTT
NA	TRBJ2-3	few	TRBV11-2	CASRSAGNTDTQYF	TGTGCCAGCAGGTCTGCGGGGAACACAGATACGCAGTATTTT
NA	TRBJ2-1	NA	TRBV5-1	CASSEDSTNEQFF	TGCGCCAGCAGCGAGGACTCGACCAATGAGCAGTTCTTC
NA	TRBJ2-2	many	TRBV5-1	CASSSRTNTGELFF	TGCGCCAGCAGCTCCCGGACGAACACCGGGGAGCTGTTTTTT
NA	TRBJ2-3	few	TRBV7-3	CASSLIAESRGTDTQYF	TGTGCCAGCAGCTTAATAGCGGAATCTCGTGGCACAGATACGCAGTATTTT
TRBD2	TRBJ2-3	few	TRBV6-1	CASKESGISTDTQYF	TGTGCCAGCAAGGAAAGCGGGATAAGCACAGATACGCAGTATTTT
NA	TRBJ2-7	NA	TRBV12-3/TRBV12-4	CASSIYGGYEQYF	TGTGCCAGCAGTATATACGGTGGCTACGAGCAGTACTTC
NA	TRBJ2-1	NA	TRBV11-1	CASSRAITNEQFF	TGTGCCAGCAGCCGAGCGATTACCAATGAGCAGTTCTTC
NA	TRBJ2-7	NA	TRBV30	CAWKRDYEQYF	TGTGCCTGGAAAAGAGACTACGAGCAGTACTTC
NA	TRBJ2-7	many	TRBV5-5	CASRVLASESGYEQYF	TGTGCCAGCAGGGTGTTGGCAAGCGAATCGGGCTACGAGCAGTACTTC